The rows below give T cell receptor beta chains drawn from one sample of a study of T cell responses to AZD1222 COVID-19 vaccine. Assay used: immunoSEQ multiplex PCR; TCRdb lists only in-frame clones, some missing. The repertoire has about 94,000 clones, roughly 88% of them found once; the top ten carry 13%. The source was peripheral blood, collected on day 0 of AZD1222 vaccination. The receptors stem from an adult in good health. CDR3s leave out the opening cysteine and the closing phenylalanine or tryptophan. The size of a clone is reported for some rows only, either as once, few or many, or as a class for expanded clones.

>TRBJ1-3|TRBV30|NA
AWTLTGLGDTIY
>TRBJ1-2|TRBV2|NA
ASSEQGSNYGYT
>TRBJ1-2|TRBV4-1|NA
ASSQGTGAYNYGYT
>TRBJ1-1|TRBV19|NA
ASSMERRPTEAF
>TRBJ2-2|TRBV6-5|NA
ASSTQGAHSGELF
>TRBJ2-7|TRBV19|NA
ASSGDRSSYEQY
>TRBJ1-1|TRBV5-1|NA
ASSFGGGEAF
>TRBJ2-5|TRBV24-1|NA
ATSDPGWGKTQY
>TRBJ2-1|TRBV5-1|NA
ASLVGLAGTSSYNEQF
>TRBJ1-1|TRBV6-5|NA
ASSLDRGNTEAF
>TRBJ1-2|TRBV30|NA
AWIRRSWAGSGYT
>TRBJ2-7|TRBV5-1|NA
ASSYFDRANEQY
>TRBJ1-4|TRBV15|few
ATSSYDRGGEKLF
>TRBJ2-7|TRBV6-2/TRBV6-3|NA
ASSYRVPVSYEQY
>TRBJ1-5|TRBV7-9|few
ASSFDKGAPGPQH
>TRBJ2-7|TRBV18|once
ASSPGTGGTYEQY
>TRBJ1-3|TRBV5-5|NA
ASSLTGDLGNTIY
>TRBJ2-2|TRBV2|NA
ATMDSQPTGELF
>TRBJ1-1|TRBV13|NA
ASSGGDTEAF
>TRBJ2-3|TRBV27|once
ASSLMVGSGTQY
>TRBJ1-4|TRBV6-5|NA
ASSYEGMRANEKLF
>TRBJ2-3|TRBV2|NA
ASSERRSTDTQY
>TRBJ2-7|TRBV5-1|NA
ASSQQGESYEQY
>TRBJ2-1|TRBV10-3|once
AISVAAGGYNEQF
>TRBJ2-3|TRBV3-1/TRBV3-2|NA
ASSQSGGAFSTDTQY
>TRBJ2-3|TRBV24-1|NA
ATQDPATDTQY